Shown below are 29 T cell receptor beta chains from a single sample sequenced in a study of T cell responses to AZD1222 COVID-19 vaccine (dated by TCRdb to 2020 to 2023). The time point label here, explained by the study, means: baseline before first vaccination. Library preparation employed the immunoSEQ multiplex PCR assay. TCRdb stores this immuneACCESS table with in-frame sequences only. Part of the clones is absent; in the studies checked, under half of the shortfall reflects unresolved V genes, and no reason is known for the rest. This sample gives 90,000 to 150,000 clones in total; 87% of them show up just once. The ten most abundant clones make up around 10% of the sample. The input for sequencing was peripheral blood, taken on day 0 of AZD1222 vaccination. The origin of the receptors is an adult in good health.

The rearrangement uses TRBV14 and TRBJ1-4; D uncertain. Germline V gene sequence: CDR1 SGHDN, CDR2 FVKESK. The CDR3 runs 16 residues. V was trimmed by 1 base and J by 3 bases, leaving 12 bases between them. DNA of the CDR3: TGTGCCAGCAGCCAAGGCCCAAGGGAATCTAATGAAAAACTGTTTTTT. It is translated as CASSQGPRESNEKLFF.

In DNA, the CDR3 is TGTGCCACGGAAAAAGACAGGGATGAAAAACTGTTTTTT. It yields the protein CATEKDRDEKLFF. This chain links TRBV6-5 with TRBJ1-4, with TRBD1 matching 7 bases. This CDR3 has 13 residues. Trimming removed 10 bases from V and 6 bases from J; junction bases left unmatched: 8. Germline V lookup: CDR1 MNHEY, CDR2 SVGAGI.

This clone was counted between two and nine times. The J gene is TRBJ1-2, the V gene TRBV29-1, with a possible D match to TRBD1 (6 bases). The germline gives CDR1 SQVTM, CDR2 ANQGSEA. This CDR3 spans 12 amino acids. Deletions cut 0 bases from V and 8 bases from J, with 10 bases between. CDR3 sequence (DNA): TGCAGCGTTGAAGATAACAGGGAAGGCTACACCTTC. Its translation: CSVEDNREGYTF. Supplemented by reference TRBV29-1 and TRBJ1-2, the full variable domain reads SAVISQKPSRDICQRGTSLTIQCQVDSQVTMMFWYRQQPGQSLTLIATANQGSEATYESGFVIDKFPISRPNLTFSTLTVSNMSPEDSSIYLCSVEDNREGYTFGSGTRLTVV.

The J gene is TRBJ1-5, the V gene TRBV24-1; D is possibly TRBD1 (5 bases). Germline V CDR1 and CDR2: KGHDR, SFDVKD. The CDR3 sequence is 13 residues long. Trimming shortened V by 4 bases and J by 5 bases, and 8 bases separated the two germline ends. The CDR3 coding sequence is TGTGCCACCAGTGAGGGGGATCATCAGCCCCAGCATTTT. This translates into CATSEGDHQPQHF.

The chain recombines TRBV11-2 with TRBJ2-1, with 10 nucleotides matching TRBD2. Germline-derived CDR1 and CDR2 are SGHAT and FQNNGV. CDR3 length: 15 residues. With 4 bases clipped from V and 6 bases from J, the junction kept 6 bases outside the gene matches. The CDR3 nucleotides read TGTGCCAGCAGCTACCTAGCGGGAGTTGGCAATGAGCAGTTCTTC. Translation: CASSYLAGVGNEQFF.

This chain uses TRBV14 with TRBJ1-3; D remains unclear. There are 15 residues in the CDR3. The germline V and J ends were trimmed by 1 base and 4 bases, with 11 bases remaining between them. The V gene's germline CDR1 is SGHDN and CDR2 FVKESK. Written as DNA, the CDR3 is TGTGCCAGCAGCCAAGTACCCGCGGGGGGAAACACCATATATTTT. Translating gives CASSQVPAGGNTIYF.

The chain links TRBV28 to TRBJ2-7, with a possible D match to TRBD1 (6 bases). V was clipped by 6 bases and J by 10 bases, with 19 bases between them. The CDR3 runs 13 residues. The V gene's germline CDR1 is MDHEN and CDR2 SYDVKM. CDR3 nucleotides: TGTGCCAGCAGATTCAACAGGGTGGGTTACCAGTACTTC. Its translation: CASRFNRVGYQYF.

The V gene is TRBV11-3, the J gene TRBJ2-2, with no clear D. Germline CDR1 SGHNT, CDR2 YENEEA. The CDR3 totals 15 residues. V was cut by 1 base and J by 4 bases, with 10 bases left in between. The CDR3 DNA is TGTGCCAGCAGCTTAGGCAGTTTTAGCACCGGGGAGCTGTTTTTT. Translated: CASSLGSFSTGELFF. Combining the CDR3 with reference TRBV11-3 and TRBJ2-2 gives the whole variable domain EAGVVQSPRYKIIEKKQPVAFWCNPISGHNTLYWYLQNLGQGPELLIRYENEEAVDDSQLPKDRFSAERLKGVDSTLKIQPAELGDSAVYLCASSLGSFSTGELFFGEGSRLTVL.

The chain joins TRBV18 to TRBJ1-2; 8 bases agree with TRBD1. The CDR3 loop spans 14 amino acids. V dropped 5 bases and J dropped 3; count of bases not matched to a gene: 5. Germline CDR1 KGHSH, CDR2 LQKENI. CDR3 sequence: CASSFTGGDYGYTF. In DNA form, the CDR3 reads TGTGCCAGCTCATTTACAGGGGGAGACTATGGCTACACCTTC.

This chain connects TRBV10-3 to TRBJ2-1; D perhaps matches TRBD2 (6 bases). The CDR3 runs 13 residues. V was clipped by 4 bases and J by 6 bases, with 10 bases between them. Germline CDR1 and CDR2: ENHRY and SYGVKD. Here the CDR3 DNA reads TGTGCCATCAGTGGGGACTTTGCCAATGAGCAGTTCTTC. It encodes CAISGDFANEQFF.

The V call is TRBV7-9, the J call TRBJ2-4; no reliable D call. This CDR3 is 13 amino acids long. V was clipped by 5 bases and J by 6 bases, with 11 bases between them. Germline V gives CDR1 SEHNR, CDR2 FQNEAQ (reference sequence). CDR3 sequence (DNA): TGTGCCAGCAGCGGGTACTCGGGAAACATTCAGTACTTC. It encodes CASSGYSGNIQYF.

Only a few counts were recorded for this clone. J is TRBJ2-7 and V is TRBV11-3; a weak D match, TRBD1 (7 bases). There are 15 residues in the CDR3. Germline CDR1 SGHNT, CDR2 YENEEA. V lost 1 base to trimming and J lost 2 bases, with 12 bases between them. The CDR3 DNA reads as TGTGCCAGCAGCTTAGCAGGGGGAGGCACCTACGAGCAGTACTTC. This encodes CASSLAGGGTYEQYF.

V and J are TRBV7-9 and TRBJ1-2; D unresolved. V dropped 2 bases and J dropped 3 bases, with 10 bases sitting between them. Per the germline V gene, CDR1 is SEHNR and CDR2 is FQNEAQ (reference sequence). The CDR3 covers 14 residues. The CDR3 is CASSLPLDDYGYTF. Written as DNA, the CDR3 is TGTGCCAGCAGCTTACCGTTGGACGACTATGGCTACACCTTC.

V is TRBV29-1 and J is TRBJ2-7; tentative D call: TRBD2 (6 bases). V lost 5 bases to trimming and J lost 1 base, with 12 bases between them. Per germline, CDR1 SQVTM and CDR2 ANQGSEA. The CDR3 consists of 13 residues. CDR3 amino acids: CSVRDGGSYEQYF. Written as DNA, the CDR3 is TGCAGCGTTCGAGACGGAGGGTCCTACGAGCAGTACTTC.

The chain couples TRBV7-2 to TRBJ1-1; TRBD1 aligns across 8 bases. The CDR3 consists of 15 residues. Per germline, CDR1 SGHTA and CDR2 FQGNSA. V was pared by 5 bases and J by 4 bases, with 9 bases of the junction left unmatched. CDR3 in amino acids: CASSIHPDRATEAFF. DNA of the CDR3: TGTGCCAGCAGCATTCATCCGGACAGGGCCACTGAAGCTTTCTTT.

The rearrangement uses TRBV9 and TRBJ2-3, with 11 nucleotides matching TRBD2. The V gene's germline CDR1 is SGDLS and CDR2 YYNGEE. The CDR3 covers 16 residues. The trim removed 2 bases at V and 2 bases at J, leaving 4 bases unmatched. The CDR3 nucleotides read TGTGCCAGCAGCGTCGCACTAGCGGGGGTCACAGATACGCAGTATTTT. Its translation is CASSVALAGVTDTQYF. The complete variable domain, with remaining parts taken from reference TRBV9 and TRBJ2-3, reads DSGVTQTPKHLITATGQRVTLRCSPRSGDLSVYWYQQSLDQGLQFLIQYYNGEERAKGNILERFSAQQFPDLHSELNLSSLELGDSALYFCASSVALAGVTDTQYFGPGTRLTVL.

J is TRBJ2-3 and V is TRBV5-1; D gene uncertain. The germline CDR1 and CDR2 sequences are SGHRS and YFSETQ. This CDR3 comprises 14 residues. V was trimmed by 5 bases and J by 0 bases, leaving 10 bases between them. The CDR3 protein is CASRLSSSTDTQYF. DNA of the CDR3: TGCGCCAGCAGACTTAGCTCTAGCACAGATACGCAGTATTTT.

J is TRBJ2-1 and V is TRBV11-3; weak D call: TRBD2 (5 bases). The CDR3 runs 13 residues. Germline V gene data show CDR1 as SGHNT and CDR2 as YENEEA. Trimming left V 9 bases short and J 6 bases short, with 15 bases between. The CDR3 spells CASAPPAGNEQFF. The CDR3 nucleotides are TGTGCCAGTGCCCCCCCGGCGGGCAATGAGCAGTTCTTC.

The V and J genes are TRBV18 and TRBJ2-3; a weak D match, TRBD2 (6 bases). This CDR3 is built from 16 residues. CDR1 KGHSH and CDR2 LQKENI come from the germline V gene. Trimming took off 2 bases at V and 0 bases at J, with 12 bases between the two ends. The DNA of the CDR3 is TGTGCCAGCTCACCAGGAGTCGCGGGGAGCACAGATACGCAGTATTTT. Its translation: CASSPGVAGSTDTQYF.

The chain combines TRBV10-3 with TRBJ1-2, with TRBD1 matching 12 bases. J was trimmed by 7 bases and V by 3 bases; bases with no gene match: 3. The CDR3 is 14 amino acids. Germline V gene sequence: CDR1 ENHRY, CDR2 SYGVKD. The CDR3, as DNA: TGTGCCATCAGTGAAGGGACAGGGGGCGGTGGCTACACCTTC. It is translated as CAISEGTGGGGYTF.

This clone came up once. The rearrangement uses TRBV20-1 and TRBJ2-7; tentatively, D is TRBD2 (5 bases). The germline gives CDR1 DFQATT, CDR2 SNEGSKA (reference sequence). Trimming cost V 3 bases and J 2 bases, with 11 bases left between them. This CDR3 has 13 residues. The CDR3: CSASFSATYEQYF. The CDR3 DNA reads TGCAGTGCTAGTTTTAGCGCAACCTACGAGCAGTACTTC.

The chain links TRBV29-1 to TRBJ2-1; D gene unclear. CDR3 length: 12 amino acids. Per germline, CDR1 SQVTM and CDR2 ANQGSEA. Trimming cost V 4 bases and J 15 bases, with 19 bases left between them. Here the CDR3 reads CSVGVPGRIRFF. The CDR3 coding sequence is TGCAGCGTTGGGGTACCCGGCAGGATTAGGTTCTTC.

This sequence joins TRBV15 and TRBJ1-5, with D uncertain. CDR1 is LNHNV and CDR2 is YYDKDF in the germline V gene (reference sequence). The V end lost 7 bases, the J end lost 1 base, and 8 bases lay between the germline ends. The CDR3 consists of 13 residues. The CDR3 DNA is TGTGCCACCAACGGAGCAAGCAATCAGCCCCAGCATTTT. Residues: CATNGASNQPQHF. The full variable domain, in which reference TRBV15 and TRBJ1-5 provide the parts outside the CDR3, is DAMVIQNPRYQVTQFGKPVTLSCSQTLNHNVMYWYQQKSSQAPKLLFHYYDKDFNNEADTPDNFQSRRPNTSFCFLDIRSPGLGDTAMYLCATNGASNQPQHFGDGTRLSIL.

To note about this clone: Other DNA sequences in the same sample also yield this CDR3. V is TRBV14 and J is TRBJ2-5; 7 nucleotides align to TRBD1. The germline CDR1 and CDR2 sequences are SGHDN and FVKESK. The V and J ends lost 2 bases and 2 bases, in that order; junction bases with no gene match: 2. This CDR3 region has 14 residues. Here the CDR3 reads CASSQNRGQETQYF. In DNA form, the CDR3 reads TGTGCCAGCAGCCAAAACAGGGGACAAGAGACCCAGTACTTC.

The gene calls are TRBV6-5 and TRBJ1-4, with a possible D match to TRBD1 (5 bases). The V end was cut by 2 bases, the J end by 7 bases, with 11 bases between. This CDR3 spans 14 amino acids. Germline V CDR1 and CDR2: MNHEY, SVGAGI. The CDR3 sequence: CASSYGQGGEKLFF. The CDR3 nucleotides read TGTGCCAGCAGTTACGGGCAGGGAGGTGAAAAACTGTTTTTT.

J is TRBJ2-7 and V is TRBV2, with a possible D match to TRBD1 (6 bases). Germline V gene data show CDR1 as SNHLY and CDR2 as FYNNEI. The germline V and J ends were trimmed by 8 bases and 0 bases, with 20 bases remaining between them. The CDR3 runs 16 residues. The DNA of the CDR3 is TGTGCCAGCGGTAAAGCCAGGGGCCCTAACTCCTACGAGCAGTACTTC. Residues: CASGKARGPNSYEQYF.

This clone was seen a handful of times. This rearrangement joins TRBV2 to TRBJ2-2; D is unresolved. The CDR3 runs to 15 residues. Germline-derived CDR1 and CDR2 are SNHLY and FYNNEI. Trimming stripped 7 bases from V and 1 base from J, with 13 bases between. CDR3 sequence reads: CASKIHRENTGELFF. In DNA, the CDR3 is TGTGCCAGCAAGATTCACAGAGAGAACACCGGGGAGCTGTTTTTT.

This clone was picked up one time. The V call is TRBV4-1, the J call TRBJ1-5; D is unresolved. V was trimmed by 2 bases and J by 10 bases, leaving 18 bases between them. This CDR3 has 15 amino acids. Germline loops: CDR1 MGHRA, CDR2 YSYEKL. CDR3 in amino acids: CASSQPRTSPSPQHF. Here the CDR3 DNA reads TGCGCCAGCAGCCAACCTCGCACCTCCCCCAGCCCCCAGCATTTT.

This clone came up once. V is TRBV11-2 and J is TRBJ1-5; D is possibly TRBD1 (5 bases). The V end was cut by 3 bases, the J end by 3 bases, with 15 bases between. Germline V gives CDR1 SGHAT, CDR2 FQNNGV. CDR3 length equals 16 residues. This CDR3 is CASSLNGQQHNQPQHF. CDR3 coding DNA: TGTGCCAGCAGCTTGAATGGACAACAACACAATCAGCCCCAGCATTTT.